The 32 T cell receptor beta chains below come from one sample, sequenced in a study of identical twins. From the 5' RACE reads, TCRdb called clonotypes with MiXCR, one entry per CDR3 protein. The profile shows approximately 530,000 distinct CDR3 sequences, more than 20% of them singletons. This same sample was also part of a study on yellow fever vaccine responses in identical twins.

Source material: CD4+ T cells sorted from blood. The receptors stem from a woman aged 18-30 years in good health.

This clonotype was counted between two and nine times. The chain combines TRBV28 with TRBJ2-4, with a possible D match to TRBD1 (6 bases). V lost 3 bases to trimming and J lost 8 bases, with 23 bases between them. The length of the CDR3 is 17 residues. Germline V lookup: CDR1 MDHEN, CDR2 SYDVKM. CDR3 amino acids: CASSFSAQGFGKDIQYF. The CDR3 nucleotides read TGTGCCAGCAGTTTTTCGGCGCAGGGGTTTGGGAAGGACATTCAGTACTTC. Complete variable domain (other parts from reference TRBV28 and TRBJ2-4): DVKVTQSSRYLVKRTGEKVFLECVQDMDHENMFWYRQDPGLGLRLIYFSYDVKMKEKGDIPEGYSVSREKKERFSLILESASTNQTSMYLCASSFSAQGFGKDIQYFGAGTRLSVL.

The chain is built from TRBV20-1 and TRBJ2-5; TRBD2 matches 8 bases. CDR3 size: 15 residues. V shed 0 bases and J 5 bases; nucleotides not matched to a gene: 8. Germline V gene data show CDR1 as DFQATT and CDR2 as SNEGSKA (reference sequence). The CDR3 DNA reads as TGCAGTGCTAGAGATTTCCAGCGGGGGACGGAGACCCAGTACTTC. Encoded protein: CSARDFQRGTETQYF.

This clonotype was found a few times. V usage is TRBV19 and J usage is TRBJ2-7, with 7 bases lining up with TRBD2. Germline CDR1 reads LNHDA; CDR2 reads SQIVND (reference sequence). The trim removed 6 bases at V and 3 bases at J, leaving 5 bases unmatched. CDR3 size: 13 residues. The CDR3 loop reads CASRDSGGYEQYF. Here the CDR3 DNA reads TGTGCCAGTAGGGATTCGGGGGGCTACGAGCAGTACTTC.

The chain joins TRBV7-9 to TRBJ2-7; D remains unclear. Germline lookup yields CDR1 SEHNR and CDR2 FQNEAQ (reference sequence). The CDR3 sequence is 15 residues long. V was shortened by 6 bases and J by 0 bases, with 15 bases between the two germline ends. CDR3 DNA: TGTGCCAGCAGTATCGACACAAGTAGCTCCTACGAGCAGTACTTC. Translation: CASSIDTSSSYEQYF.

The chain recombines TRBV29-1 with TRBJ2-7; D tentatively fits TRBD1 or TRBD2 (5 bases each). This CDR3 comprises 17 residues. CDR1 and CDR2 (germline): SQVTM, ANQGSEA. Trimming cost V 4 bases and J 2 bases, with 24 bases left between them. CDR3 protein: CSVAPYPGRSSTYEQYF. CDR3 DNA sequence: TGCAGCGTTGCCCCGTATCCGGGACGGAGTTCAACCTACGAGCAGTACTTC.

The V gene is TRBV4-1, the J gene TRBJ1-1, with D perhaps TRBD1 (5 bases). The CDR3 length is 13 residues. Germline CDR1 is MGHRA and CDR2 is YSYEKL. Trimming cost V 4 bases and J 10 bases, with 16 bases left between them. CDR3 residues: CASSRTDSGSAFF. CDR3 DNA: TGCGCCAGCAGCCGAACTGACAGTGGATCAGCTTTCTTT.

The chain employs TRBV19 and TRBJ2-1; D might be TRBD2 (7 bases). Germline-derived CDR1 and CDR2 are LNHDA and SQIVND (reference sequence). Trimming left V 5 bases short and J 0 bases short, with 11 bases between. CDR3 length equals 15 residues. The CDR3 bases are TGTGCCAGTAGTCGGGGGGCGGACTCCTACAATGAGCAGTTCTTC. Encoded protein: CASSRGADSYNEQFF.

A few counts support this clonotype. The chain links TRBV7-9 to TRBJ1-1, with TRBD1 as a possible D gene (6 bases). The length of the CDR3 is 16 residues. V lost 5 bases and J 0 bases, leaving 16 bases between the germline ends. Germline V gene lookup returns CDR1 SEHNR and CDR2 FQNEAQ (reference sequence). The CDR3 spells CASSHPRGEVNTEAFF. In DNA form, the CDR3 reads TGTGCCAGCAGCCACCCCAGGGGTGAGGTGAACACTGAAGCTTTCTTT.

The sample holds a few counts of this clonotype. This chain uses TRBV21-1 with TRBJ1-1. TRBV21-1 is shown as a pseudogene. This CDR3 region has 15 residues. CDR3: CASSKASFEGAEAFF. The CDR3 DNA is TGTGCCAGCAGCAAAGCGTCGTTTGAAGGAGCTGAAGCTTTCTTT.

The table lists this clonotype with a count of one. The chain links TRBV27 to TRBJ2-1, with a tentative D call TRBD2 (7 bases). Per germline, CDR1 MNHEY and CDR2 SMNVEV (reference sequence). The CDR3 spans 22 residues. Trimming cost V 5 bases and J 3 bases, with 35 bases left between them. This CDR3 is CASSILERGLGNRGALYNEQFF. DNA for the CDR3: TGTGCCAGCAGTATATTGGAACGGGGGCTTGGAAATCGGGGGGCTCTCTACAATGAGCAGTTCTTC.

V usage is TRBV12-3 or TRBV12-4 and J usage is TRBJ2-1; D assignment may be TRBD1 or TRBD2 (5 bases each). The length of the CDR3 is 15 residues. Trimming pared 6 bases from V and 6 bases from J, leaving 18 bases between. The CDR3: CASRPRRGPGNEQFF. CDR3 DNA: TGTGCCAGCAGACCACGTAGGGGACCAGGCAATGAGCAGTTCTTC.

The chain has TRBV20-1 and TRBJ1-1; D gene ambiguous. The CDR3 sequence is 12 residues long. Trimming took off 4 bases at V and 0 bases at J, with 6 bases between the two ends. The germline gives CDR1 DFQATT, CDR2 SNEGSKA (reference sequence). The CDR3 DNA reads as TGCAGTGCTACCCAGGTGAACACTGAAGCTTTCTTT. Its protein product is CSATQVNTEAFF.

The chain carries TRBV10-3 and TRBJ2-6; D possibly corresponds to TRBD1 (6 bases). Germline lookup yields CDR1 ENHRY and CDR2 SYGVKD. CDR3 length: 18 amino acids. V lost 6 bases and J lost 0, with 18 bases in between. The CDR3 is CAIRERTGHSSGANVLTF. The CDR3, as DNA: TGTGCCATCAGAGAGAGAACGGGACACAGCTCTGGGGCCAACGTCCTGACTTTC.

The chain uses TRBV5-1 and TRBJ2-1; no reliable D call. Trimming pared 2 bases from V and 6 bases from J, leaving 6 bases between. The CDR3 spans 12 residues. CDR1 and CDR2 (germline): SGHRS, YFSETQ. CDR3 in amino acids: CASSLTLNEQFF. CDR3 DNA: TGCGCCAGCAGCTTAACTCTCAATGAGCAGTTCTTC.

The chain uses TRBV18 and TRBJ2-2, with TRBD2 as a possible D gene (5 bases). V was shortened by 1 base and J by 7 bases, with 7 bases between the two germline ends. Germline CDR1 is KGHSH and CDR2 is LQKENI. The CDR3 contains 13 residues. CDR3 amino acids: CASSPQSGGELFF. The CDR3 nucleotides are TGTGCCAGCTCACCACAAAGCGGCGGGGAGCTGTTTTTT.

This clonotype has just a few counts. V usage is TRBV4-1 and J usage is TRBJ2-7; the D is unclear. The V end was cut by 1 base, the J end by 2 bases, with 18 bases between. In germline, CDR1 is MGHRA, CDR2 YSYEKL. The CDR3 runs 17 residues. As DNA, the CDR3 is TGCGCCAGCAGCCAAGTTCCGGCAAAGGACCTTGCCTACGAGCAGTACGTC. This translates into CASSQVPAKDLAYEQYV.

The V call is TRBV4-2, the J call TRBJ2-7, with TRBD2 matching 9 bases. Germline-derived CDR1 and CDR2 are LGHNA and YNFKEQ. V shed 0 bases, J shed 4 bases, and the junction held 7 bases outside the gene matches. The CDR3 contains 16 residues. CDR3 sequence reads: CASSQDLGRGGYEQYV. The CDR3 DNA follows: TGTGCCAGCAGCCAAGATCTTGGGCGGGGGGGGTACGAGCAGTACGTC.

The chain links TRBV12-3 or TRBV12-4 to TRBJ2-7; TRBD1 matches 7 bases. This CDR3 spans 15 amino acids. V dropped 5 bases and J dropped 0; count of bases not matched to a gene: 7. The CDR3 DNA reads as TGTGCCAGCAGTGAACAGGGGAAGACCTCCTACGAGCAGTACTTC. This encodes CASSEQGKTSYEQYF.

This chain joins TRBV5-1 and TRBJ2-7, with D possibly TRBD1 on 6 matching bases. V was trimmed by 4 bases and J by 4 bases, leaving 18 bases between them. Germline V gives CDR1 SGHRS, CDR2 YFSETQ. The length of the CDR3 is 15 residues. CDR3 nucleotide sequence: TGCGCCAGCAGCCAGCTTACAGGGTTCATATACGAGCAGTACTTC. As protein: CASSQLTGFIYEQYF.

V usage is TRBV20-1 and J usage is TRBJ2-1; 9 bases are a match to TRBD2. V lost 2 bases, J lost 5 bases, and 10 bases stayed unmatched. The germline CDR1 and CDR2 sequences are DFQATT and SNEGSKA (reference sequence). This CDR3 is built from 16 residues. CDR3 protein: CSARRGGRALDNEQFF. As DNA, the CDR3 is TGCAGTGCTAGAAGGGGCGGGAGGGCCCTCGACAATGAGCAGTTCTTC.

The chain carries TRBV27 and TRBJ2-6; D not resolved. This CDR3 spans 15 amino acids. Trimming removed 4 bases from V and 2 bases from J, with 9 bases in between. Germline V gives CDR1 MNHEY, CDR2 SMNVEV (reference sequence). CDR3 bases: TGTGCCAGCAGTTCCCTGGGGACTGGGGCCAACGTCCTGACTTTC. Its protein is CASSSLGTGANVLTF. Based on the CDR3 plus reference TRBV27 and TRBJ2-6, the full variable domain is EAQVTQNPRYLITVTGKKLTVTCSQNMNHEYMSWYRQDPGLGLRQIYYSMNVEVTDKGDVPEGYKVSRKEKRNFPLILESPSPNQTSLYFCASSSLGTGANVLTFGAGSRLTVL.

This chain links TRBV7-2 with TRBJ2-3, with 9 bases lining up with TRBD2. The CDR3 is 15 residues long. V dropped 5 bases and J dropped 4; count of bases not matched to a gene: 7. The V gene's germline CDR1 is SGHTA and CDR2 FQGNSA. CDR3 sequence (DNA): TGTGCCAGCAGCATAAGCGGGAGGTTGGCAGATACGCAGTATTTT. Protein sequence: CASSISGRLADTQYF.

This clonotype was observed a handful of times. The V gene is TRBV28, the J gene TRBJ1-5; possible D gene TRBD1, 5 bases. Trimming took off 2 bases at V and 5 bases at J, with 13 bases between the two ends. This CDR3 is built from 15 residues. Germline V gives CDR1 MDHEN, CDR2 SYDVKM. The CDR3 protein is CASSLISRGDQPQHF. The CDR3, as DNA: TGTGCCAGCAGTTTAATTAGTAGGGGAGATCAGCCCCAGCATTTT.

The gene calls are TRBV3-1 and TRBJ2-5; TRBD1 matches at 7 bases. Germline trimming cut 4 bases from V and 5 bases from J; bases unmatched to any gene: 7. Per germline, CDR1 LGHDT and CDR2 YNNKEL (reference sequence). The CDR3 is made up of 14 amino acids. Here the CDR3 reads CASSRQGEGETQYF. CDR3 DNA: TGTGCCAGCAGCCGACAGGGAGAAGGGGAGACCCAGTACTTC.

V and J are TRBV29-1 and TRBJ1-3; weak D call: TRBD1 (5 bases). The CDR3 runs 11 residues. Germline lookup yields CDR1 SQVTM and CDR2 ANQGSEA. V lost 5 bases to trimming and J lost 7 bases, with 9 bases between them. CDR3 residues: CSVRGGNTIYF. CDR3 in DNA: TGCAGCGTTCGGGGGGGGAACACCATATATTTT.

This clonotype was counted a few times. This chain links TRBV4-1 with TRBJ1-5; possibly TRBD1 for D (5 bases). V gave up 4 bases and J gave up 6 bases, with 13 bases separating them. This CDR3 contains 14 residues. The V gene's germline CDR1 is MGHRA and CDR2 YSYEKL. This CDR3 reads CASSPQGTSQPQHF. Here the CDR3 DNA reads TGCGCCAGCAGCCCACAAGGGACGAGTCAGCCCCAGCATTTT.

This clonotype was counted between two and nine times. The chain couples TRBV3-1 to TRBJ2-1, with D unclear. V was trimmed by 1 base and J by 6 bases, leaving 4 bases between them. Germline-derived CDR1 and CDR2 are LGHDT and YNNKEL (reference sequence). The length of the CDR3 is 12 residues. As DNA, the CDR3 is TGTGCCAGCAGCCAAGGCAGCAATGAGCAGTTCTTC. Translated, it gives CASSQGSNEQFF.

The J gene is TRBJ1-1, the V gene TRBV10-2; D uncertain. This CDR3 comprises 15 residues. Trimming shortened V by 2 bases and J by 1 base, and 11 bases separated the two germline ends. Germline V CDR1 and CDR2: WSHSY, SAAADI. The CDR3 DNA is TGCGCCAGCAGTGAGACCGTAGCAGGGAACACTGAAGCTTTCTTT. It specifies CASSETVAGNTEAFF.

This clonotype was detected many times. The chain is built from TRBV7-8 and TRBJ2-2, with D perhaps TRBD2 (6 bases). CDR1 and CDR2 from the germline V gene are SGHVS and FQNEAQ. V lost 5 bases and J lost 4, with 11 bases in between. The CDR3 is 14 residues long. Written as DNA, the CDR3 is TGTGCCAGCAGCCAGACTAGTGCCACCGGGGAGCTGTTTTTT. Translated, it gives CASSQTSATGELFF.

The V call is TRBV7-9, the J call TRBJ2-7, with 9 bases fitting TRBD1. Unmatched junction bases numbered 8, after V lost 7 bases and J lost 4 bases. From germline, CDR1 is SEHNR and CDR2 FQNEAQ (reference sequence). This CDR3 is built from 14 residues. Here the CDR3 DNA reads TGTGCCAGCAACCACAGGGGGCTGTTGTACGAGCAGTACGTC. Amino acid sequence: CASNHRGLLYEQYV.

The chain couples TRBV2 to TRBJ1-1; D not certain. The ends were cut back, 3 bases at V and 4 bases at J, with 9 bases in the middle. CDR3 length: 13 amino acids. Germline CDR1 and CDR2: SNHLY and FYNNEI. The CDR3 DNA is TGTGCCAGCAGTGAGAGCCCTCGCACTGAAGCTTTCTTT. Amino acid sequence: CASSESPRTEAFF.

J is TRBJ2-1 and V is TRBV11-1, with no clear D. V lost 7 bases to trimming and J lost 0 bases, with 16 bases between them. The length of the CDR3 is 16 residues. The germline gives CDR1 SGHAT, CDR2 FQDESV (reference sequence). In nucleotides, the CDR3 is TGTGCCAGCACAAATGACTTCTCAAGCTCCTACAATGAGCAGTTCTTC. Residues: CASTNDFSSSYNEQFF.